The source of this TCR beta chain is a study of blood T cell repertoires in COVID-19. Study as a whole: Collection of acute and convalescent COVID-19 samples took place in the United States, Italy and Spain. Nucleic acid was either cDNA or gDNA, and it came from T cells, B-cell-depleted T cells, or PBMCs.

Assay used: immunoSEQ multiplex PCR; TCRdb lists only in-frame clones, some missing. The table has over 200,000 clones, roughly 88% seen once. Shortly before study entry, within 2 weeks, exposed participants had met a COVID-19 case. The sequence derives from a woman younger than 45 who had been exposed to COVID-19. Sequencing was performed on PBMCs or T cells enriched from blood (not recorded which).

CDR3 loop: CASGQGVRNQPQHF. As DNA, the CDR3 is TGTGCCAGTGGTCAGGGGGTACGCAATCAGCCCCAGCATTTT. J is TRBJ1-5 and V is TRBV19; 7 bases align to TRBD1. Germline loops: CDR1 LNHDA, CDR2 SQIVND (reference sequence). V was pared by 8 bases and J by 2 bases, with 6 bases of the junction left unmatched. This CDR3 is built from 14 residues. Variable domain in full (rest from reference TRBV19 and TRBJ1-5): DGGITQSPKYLFRKEGQNVTLSCEQNLNHDAMYWYRQDPGQGLRLIYYSQIVNDFQKGDIAEGYSVSREKKESFPLTVTSAQKNPTAFYLCASGQGVRNQPQHFGDGTRLSIL.